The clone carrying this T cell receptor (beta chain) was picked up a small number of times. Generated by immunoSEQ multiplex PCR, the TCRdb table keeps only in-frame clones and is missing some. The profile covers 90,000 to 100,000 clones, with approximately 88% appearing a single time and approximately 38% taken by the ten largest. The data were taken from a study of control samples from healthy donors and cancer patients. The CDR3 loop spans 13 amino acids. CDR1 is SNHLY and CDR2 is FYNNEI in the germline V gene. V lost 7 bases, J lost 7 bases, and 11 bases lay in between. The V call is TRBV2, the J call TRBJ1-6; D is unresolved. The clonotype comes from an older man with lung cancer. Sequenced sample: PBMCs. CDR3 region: CASKVPLNSPLHF. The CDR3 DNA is TGTGCCAGCAAAGTACCGCTGAATTCACCCCTCCACTTT.